This T cell receptor (beta chain) was sequenced for a study of T cell responses to AZD1222 COVID-19 vaccine. Assay: immunoSEQ multiplex PCR; the TCRdb copy retains only in-frame clones and omits some. This sample yields tens of thousands of clones, of which 85% are seen a single time; about 4.5% belongs to the top ten. Trimming stripped 2 bases from V and 3 bases from J, with 5 bases between. Germline CDR1 and CDR2: MNHEY and SVGAGI. The CDR3 runs 13 residues. This chain uses TRBV6-5 with TRBJ1-5; perhaps TRBD1 as D (5 bases). This receptor was taken from an adult who received the AZD1222 COVID-19 vaccine. The sequencing here drew on peripheral blood, taken 28 days after the second AZD1222 dose. CDR3 bases: TGTGCCAGCAGTTACGGGACCAATCAGCCCCAGCATTTT. Protein: CASSYGTNQPQHF.